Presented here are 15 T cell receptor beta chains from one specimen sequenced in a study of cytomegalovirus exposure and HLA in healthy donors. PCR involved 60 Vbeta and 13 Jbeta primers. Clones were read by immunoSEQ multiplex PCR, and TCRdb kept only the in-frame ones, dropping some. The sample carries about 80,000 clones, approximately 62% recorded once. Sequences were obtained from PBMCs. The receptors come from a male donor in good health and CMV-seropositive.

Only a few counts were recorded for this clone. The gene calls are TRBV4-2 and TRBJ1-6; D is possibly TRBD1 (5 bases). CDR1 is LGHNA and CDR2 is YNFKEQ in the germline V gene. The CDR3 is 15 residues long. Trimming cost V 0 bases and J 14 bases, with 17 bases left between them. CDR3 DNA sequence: TGTGCCAGCAGCCAAGAGTTTCAGGGTCAGGGTTCCCTCCACTTT. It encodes CASSQEFQGQGSLHF.

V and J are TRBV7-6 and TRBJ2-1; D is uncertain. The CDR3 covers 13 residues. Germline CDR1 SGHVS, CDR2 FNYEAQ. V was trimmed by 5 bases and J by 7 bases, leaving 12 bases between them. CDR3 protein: CASSPFAKNEQFF. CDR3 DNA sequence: TGTGCCAGCAGCCCCTTCGCTAAGAATGAGCAGTTCTTC.

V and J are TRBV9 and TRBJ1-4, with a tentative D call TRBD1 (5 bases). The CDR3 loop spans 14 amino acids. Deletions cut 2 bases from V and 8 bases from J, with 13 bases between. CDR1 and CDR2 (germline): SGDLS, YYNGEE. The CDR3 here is CASSVGQGWEKLFF. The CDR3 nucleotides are TGTGCCAGCAGCGTCGGGCAGGGATGGGAAAAACTGTTTTTT.

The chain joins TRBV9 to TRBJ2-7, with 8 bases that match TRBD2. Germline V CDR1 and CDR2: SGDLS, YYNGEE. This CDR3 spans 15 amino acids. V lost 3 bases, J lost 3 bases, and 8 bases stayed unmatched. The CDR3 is CASSGNERGFYEQYF. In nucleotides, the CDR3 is TGTGCCAGCAGCGGAAATGAGCGGGGGTTCTACGAGCAGTACTTC.

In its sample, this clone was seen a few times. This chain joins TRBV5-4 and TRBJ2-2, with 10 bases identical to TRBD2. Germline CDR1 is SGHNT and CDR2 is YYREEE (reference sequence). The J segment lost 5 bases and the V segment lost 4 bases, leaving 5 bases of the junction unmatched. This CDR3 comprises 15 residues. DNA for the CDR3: TGTGCCAGCAGCACACCTAGCGGGAGTACCGGGGAGCTGTTTTTT. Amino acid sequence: CASSTPSGSTGELFF.

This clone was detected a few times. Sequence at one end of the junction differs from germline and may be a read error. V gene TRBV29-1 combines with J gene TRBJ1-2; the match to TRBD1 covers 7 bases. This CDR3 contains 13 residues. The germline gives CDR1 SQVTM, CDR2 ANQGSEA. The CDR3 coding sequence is TGCAGCGTTAAACCCGACAGGGAGAGGGGCTACCCCTTC. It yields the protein CSVKPDRERGYPF.

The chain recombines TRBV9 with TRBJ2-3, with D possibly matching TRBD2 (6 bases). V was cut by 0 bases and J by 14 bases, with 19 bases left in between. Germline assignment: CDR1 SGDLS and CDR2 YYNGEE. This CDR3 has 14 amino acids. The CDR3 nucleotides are TGTGCCAGCAGCGTAGACCCCTCTAGCGCCCGGGGGTATTTT. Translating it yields CASSVDPSSARGYF.

The CDR3, as DNA: TGTGCCAGCGATAGCGGACACTACAATGAGCAGTTCTTC. Its protein product is CASDSGHYNEQFF. The V and J genes are TRBV28 and TRBJ2-1; D is possibly TRBD2 (6 bases). CDR3 length: 13 amino acids. Between the trimmed V and J ends, which lost 8 bases and 3 bases, there was a span of 11 bases. Germline V lookup: CDR1 MDHEN, CDR2 SYDVKM.

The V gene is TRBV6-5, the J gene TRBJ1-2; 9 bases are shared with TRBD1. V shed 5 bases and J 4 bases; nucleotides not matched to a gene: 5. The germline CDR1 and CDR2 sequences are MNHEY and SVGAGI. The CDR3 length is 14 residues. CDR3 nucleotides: TGTGCCAGCAGTATACAGGGGGCGTCCTATGGCTACACCTTC. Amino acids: CASSIQGASYGYTF.

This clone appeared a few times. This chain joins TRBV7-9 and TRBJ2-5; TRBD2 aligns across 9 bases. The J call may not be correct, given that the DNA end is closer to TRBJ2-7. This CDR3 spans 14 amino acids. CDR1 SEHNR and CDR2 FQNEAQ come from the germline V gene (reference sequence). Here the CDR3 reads CASAFRGLADEQYF. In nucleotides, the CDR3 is TGTGCCAGCGCATTTAGGGGACTAGCAGACGAGCAGTACTTC.

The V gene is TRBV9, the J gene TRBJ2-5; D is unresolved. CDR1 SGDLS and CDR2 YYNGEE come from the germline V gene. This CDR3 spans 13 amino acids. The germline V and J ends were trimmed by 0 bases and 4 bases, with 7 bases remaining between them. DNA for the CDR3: TGTGCCAGCAGCGTAGGTAACGGAGAGACCCAGTACTTC. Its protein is CASSVGNGETQYF.

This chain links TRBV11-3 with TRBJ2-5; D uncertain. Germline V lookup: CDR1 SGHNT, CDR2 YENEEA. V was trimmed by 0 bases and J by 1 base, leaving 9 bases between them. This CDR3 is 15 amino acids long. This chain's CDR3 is CASSLDCGVQETQYF. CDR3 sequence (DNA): TGTGCCAGCAGCTTAGATTGCGGAGTCCAAGAGACCCAGTACTTC. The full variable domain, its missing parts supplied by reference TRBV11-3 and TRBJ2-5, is EAGVVQSPRYKIIEKKQPVAFWCNPISGHNTLYWYLQNLGQGPELLIRYENEEAVDDSQLPKDRFSAERLKGVDSTLKIQPAELGDSAVYLCASSLDCGVQETQYFGPGTRLLVL.

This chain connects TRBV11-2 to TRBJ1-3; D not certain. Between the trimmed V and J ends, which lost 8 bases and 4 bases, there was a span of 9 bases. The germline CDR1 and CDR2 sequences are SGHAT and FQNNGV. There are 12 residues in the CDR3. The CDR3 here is CASALRGNTIYF. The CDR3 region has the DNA TGTGCCAGCGCCCTTCGGGGAAACACCATATATTTT.

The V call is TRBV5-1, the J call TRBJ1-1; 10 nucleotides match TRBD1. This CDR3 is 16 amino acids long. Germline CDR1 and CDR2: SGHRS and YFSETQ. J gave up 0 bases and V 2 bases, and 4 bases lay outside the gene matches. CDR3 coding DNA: TGCGCCAGCAGCTTCCGACAGGGGGCCATGAACACTGAAGCTTTCTTT. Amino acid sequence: CASSFRQGAMNTEAFF.

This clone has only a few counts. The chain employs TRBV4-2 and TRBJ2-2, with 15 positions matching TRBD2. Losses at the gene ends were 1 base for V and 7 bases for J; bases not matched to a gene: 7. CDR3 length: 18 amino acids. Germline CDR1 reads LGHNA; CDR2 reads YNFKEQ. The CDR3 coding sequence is TGTGCCAGCAGCCAAGGGACTAGCGGGGGGGCCTGGAGCGGGGAGCTGTTTTTT. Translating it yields CASSQGTSGGAWSGELFF.